This entry concerns a single TCR beta chain. CDR3 length: 14 amino acids. Germline lookup yields CDR1 MNHEY and CDR2 SMNVEV (reference sequence). The V and J ends lost 3 bases and 0 bases respectively, with 6 bases between them. This record comes from a study of blood T cell repertoires in COVID-19. Overall study: Acute and convalescent COVID-19 samples came from the United States, Italy and Spain.

In assigning cohorts, the study relied on participant-reported clinical history. Symptom resolution, clearance, or two negative PCRs marked the recovered donors of Cohort 3. Produced via immunoSEQ multiplex PCR; TCRdb's table is partial and in-frame only. The table includes approximately 320,000 clones, about 92% detected once. The gene calls are TRBV27 and TRBJ2-1; D remains unclear. The sample taken for sequencing was PBMCs or T cells enriched from blood (not recorded which). The receptor comes from a man aged 55 to 69 who had recovered from COVID-19. CDR3 nucleotide sequence: TGTGCCAGCAGTTTGTTGAGCTCCTACAATGAGCAGTTCTTC. Its protein is CASSLLSSYNEQFF.